These 8 T cell receptor beta chains were sequenced from one sample in a study of CD8 T cells in Susac syndrome (dated by TCRdb to the late 2010s). Receptor amplification or capture employed the immunoSEQ multiplex PCR assay. RNA was extracted with the RNeasy kit and about 0.5 to 1 ug was reverse transcribed using random hexamers. TCRdb passed the public sequencing reads through fastp at Q25 and MiXCR, retaining productive beta sequences. One record per CDR3 amino acid sequence lists the most common genes and DNA. The sample profile shows more than 70,000 distinct CDR3 sequences; just under 95% of them were found once. Clones ranked in the top ten supply around 0.3% of the sample. The source material was CD8+ T cells from PBMCs. These receptors came from a human donor in good health.

This rearrangement joins TRBV4-1 to TRBJ2-3; 12 nucleotides align to TRBD2. Per germline, CDR1 MGHRA and CDR2 YSYEKL. The CDR3 is 15 amino acids. Trimming removed 3 bases from V and 10 bases from J; junction bases left unmatched: 8. In DNA, the CDR3 is TGCGCCAGCAGCCAGGGTACTAGCGGGGGGTTCGCGCAGTATTTT. It yields the protein CASSQGTSGGFAQYF.

This clonotype was counted once. The V call is TRBV27, the J call TRBJ2-5; D is ambiguous. V lost 4 bases to trimming and J lost 1 base, with 10 bases between them. CDR1 and CDR2 (germline): MNHEY, SMNVEV (reference sequence). This CDR3 spans 14 amino acids. CDR3 nucleotides: TGTGCCAGCAGTTCTCTGGGCCTCCAAGAGACCCAGTACTTC. Translation gives CASSSLGLQETQYF.

The gene calls are TRBV5-1 and TRBJ1-2, with a weak D call TRBD1 (6 bases). The CDR3 extends over 17 amino acids. Per germline, CDR1 SGHRS and CDR2 YFSETQ. Trimming removed 9 bases from V and 8 bases from J, with 32 bases in between. This chain's CDR3 is CATTTSPQGYTSQGYTF. The DNA of the CDR3 is TGCGCCACCACGACTTCTCCACAGGGCTACACCTCCCAGGGCTACACCTTC. Full variable domain (outside the CDR3, taken from reference TRBV5-1 and TRBJ1-2): KAGVTQTPRYLIKTRGQQVTLSCSPISGHRSVSWYQQTPGQGLQFLFEYFSETQRNKGNFPGRFSGRQFSNSRSEMNVSTLELGDSALYLCATTTSPQGYTSQGYTFGSGTRLTVV.

The chain uses TRBV5-4 and TRBJ2-5, with TRBD1 as a possible D gene (5 bases). The germline V and J ends were trimmed by 5 bases and 1 base, with 12 bases remaining between them. The CDR3 contains 14 residues. Germline assignment: CDR1 SGHNT and CDR2 YYREEE (reference sequence). The CDR3: CASSSRQTQETQYF. In DNA, the CDR3 is TGTGCCAGCAGTTCCCGACAGACCCAAGAGACCCAGTACTTC.

The chain uses TRBV9 and TRBJ1-1; D is possibly TRBD1 (6 bases). The CDR3 consists of 16 residues. Germline lookup yields CDR1 SGDLS and CDR2 YYNGEE. Trimming shortened V by 4 bases and J by 6 bases, and 22 bases separated the two germline ends. CDR3 nucleotides: TGTGCCAGCAGCCCGTTTCAGGGAAACAGGGACGCTGAAGCTTTCTTT. Translated, it gives CASSPFQGNRDAEAFF.

The V call is TRBV9, the J call TRBJ1-2; D gene unclear. Deletions cut 2 bases from V and 8 bases from J, with 13 bases between. Germline CDR1 is SGDLS and CDR2 is YYNGEE. This CDR3 has 13 amino acids. CDR3 protein: CASSVGEGNGYTF. Written as DNA, the CDR3 is TGTGCCAGCAGCGTGGGAGAGGGCAACGGCTACACCTTC.

The chain couples TRBV29-1 to TRBJ1-2; D not certain. V was shortened by 1 base and J by 2 bases, with 8 bases between the two germline ends. Germline lookup yields CDR1 SQVTM and CDR2 ANQGSEA. The CDR3 is 13 amino acids. The CDR3 is CSVEARRNYGYTF. DNA for the CDR3: TGCAGCGTTGAAGCACGGCGGAACTATGGCTACACCTTC. The whole variable domain, filled in from reference TRBV29-1 and TRBJ1-2, reads SAVISQKPSRDICQRGTSLTIQCQVDSQVTMMFWYRQQPGQSLTLIATANQGSEATYESGFVIDKFPISRPNLTFSTLTVSNMSPEDSSIYLCSVEARRNYGYTFGSGTRLTVV.

This clonotype was detected once. The chain recombines TRBV10-3 with TRBJ2-2, with D maybe TRBD1 (6 bases). The CDR3 has 13 amino acids. Trimming removed 8 bases from V and 7 bases from J, with 14 bases in between. Germline CDR1 ENHRY, CDR2 SYGVKD. The CDR3, as DNA: TGTGCCATCGGCTTTACAGGGAACGGGGAGCTGTTTTTT. This encodes CAIGFTGNGELFF.